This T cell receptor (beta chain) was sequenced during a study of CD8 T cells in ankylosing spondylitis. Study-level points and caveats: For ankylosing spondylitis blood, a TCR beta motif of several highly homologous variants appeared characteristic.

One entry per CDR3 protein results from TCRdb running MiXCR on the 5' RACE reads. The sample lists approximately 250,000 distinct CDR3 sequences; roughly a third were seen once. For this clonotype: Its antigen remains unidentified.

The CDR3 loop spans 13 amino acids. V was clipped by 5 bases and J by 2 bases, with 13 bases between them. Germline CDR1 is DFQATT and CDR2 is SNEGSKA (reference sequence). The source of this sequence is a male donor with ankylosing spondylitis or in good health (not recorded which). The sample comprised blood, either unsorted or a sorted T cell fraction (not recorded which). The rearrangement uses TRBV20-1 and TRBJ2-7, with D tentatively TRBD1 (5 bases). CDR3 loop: CSAYRPGAYEQYF. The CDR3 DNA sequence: TGCAGTGCTTACAGGCCAGGAGCCTACGAGCAGTACTTC.